This TCR beta chain was sequenced during a study of blood T cell repertoires in COVID-19. In the original processing: Reference gene primers were amplified, and this amplification served to estimate nucleated cell counts. TCRdb's copy holds only in-frame clones and misses some; the assay was immunoSEQ multiplex PCR. V and J calls and clone size are copied from that table; D and trimming were computed from the DNA. Altogether under 300,000 clones are present, roughly 85% being singletons, with the ten largest covering roughly 6.7%. The CDR3 length is 14 residues. Germline-derived CDR1 and CDR2 are LGHDT and YNNKEL (reference sequence). Trimming removed 4 bases from V and 4 bases from J; junction bases left unmatched: 6.

Sample: PBMCs or T cells enriched from blood (not recorded which). The source of this sequence is a woman aged 50 to 65 who had been exposed to COVID-19. The V call is TRBV3-1 (or the pseudogene TRBV3-2), the J call TRBJ2-7, with 8 bases fitting TRBD1. This CDR3 reads CASSPWTGQYEQYF. CDR3 DNA sequence: TGTGCCAGCAGCCCCTGGACAGGGCAATACGAGCAGTACTTC.